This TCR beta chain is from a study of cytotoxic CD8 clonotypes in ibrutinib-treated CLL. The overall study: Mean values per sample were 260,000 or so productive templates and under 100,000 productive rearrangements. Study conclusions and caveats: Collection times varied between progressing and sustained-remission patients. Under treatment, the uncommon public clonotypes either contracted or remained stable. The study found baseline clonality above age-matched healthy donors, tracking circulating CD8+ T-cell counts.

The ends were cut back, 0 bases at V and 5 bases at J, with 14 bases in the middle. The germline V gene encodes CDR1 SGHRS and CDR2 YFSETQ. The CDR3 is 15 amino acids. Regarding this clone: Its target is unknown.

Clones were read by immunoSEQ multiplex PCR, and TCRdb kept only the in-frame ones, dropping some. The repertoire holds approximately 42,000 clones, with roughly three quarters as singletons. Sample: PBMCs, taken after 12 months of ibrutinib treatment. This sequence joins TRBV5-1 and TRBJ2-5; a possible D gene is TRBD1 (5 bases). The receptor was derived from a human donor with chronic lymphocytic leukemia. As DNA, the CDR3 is TGCGCCAGCAGCTTGGGAGAAGGGGTCGCGGAGACCCAGTACTTC. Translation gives CASSLGEGVAETQYF.